A single sample is the source of the 32 T cell receptor beta chains below, sequenced in a study of T-cell memory formation after mild COVID-19. TCRdb itself ran the 5' RACE reads through MiXCR, one entry per CDR3 protein. The sample holds about 190,000 distinct CDR3 sequences, roughly 10% seen once. The sequenced sample consisted of PBMCs or a T cell subset sorted from them (not recorded which). These receptor sequences come from a man aged 18 to 29 who had mild COVID-19 (a few samples of this study predate the infection). Cell type and time point are not known.

This chain links TRBV29-1 with TRBJ2-3; D remains ambiguous. The CDR3 extends over 17 amino acids. V was trimmed by 3 bases and J by 4 bases, leaving 23 bases between them. The V gene's germline CDR1 is SQVTM and CDR2 ANQGSEA. In DNA, the CDR3 is TGCAGCGTTGACCCCCGGCACGGACCAACTGGGTCAGATACGCAGTATTTT. It yields the protein CSVDPRHGPTGSDTQYF.

Only one count was recorded for this clonotype. This chain uses TRBV5-6 with TRBJ2-4; 9 bases align to TRBD1. Germline lookup yields CDR1 SGHDT and CDR2 YYEEEE. The CDR3 contains 15 residues. Trimming at V came to 2 bases and at J to 1 base, leaving 1 base not matched to a gene. The CDR3 loop reads CASSLQGAAKNIQYF. CDR3 sequence (DNA): TGTGCCAGCAGCTTACAGGGGGCGGCCAAAAACATTCAGTACTTC.

The gene calls are TRBV4-3 and TRBJ2-1; 11 nucleotides align to TRBD2. V trimming: 0 bases; J trimming: 4 bases; junction bases outside the gene matches: 2. From germline, CDR1 is LGHNA and CDR2 YSLEER. This CDR3 spans 16 amino acids. The CDR3 sequence: CASSQEASGGYNEQFF. In DNA, the CDR3 is TGCGCCAGCAGCCAAGAGGCTAGCGGGGGGTACAATGAGCAGTTCTTC.

In its sample, this clonotype was seen a few times. The V and J genes are TRBV28 and TRBJ2-5; no clear D gene. Trimming left V 7 bases short and J 5 bases short, with 11 bases between. The CDR3 length is 12 residues. Germline CDR1 and CDR2: MDHEN and SYDVKM. CDR3 amino acids: CASTRVDETQYF. The CDR3 DNA reads TGTGCCAGCACCCGAGTAGACGAGACCCAGTACTTC. Looking up the rest from reference TRBV28 and TRBJ2-5 gives the full variable domain: DVKVTQSSRYLVKRTGEKVFLECVQDMDHENMFWYRQDPGLGLRLIYFSYDVKMKEKGDIPEGYSVSREKKERFSLILESASTNQTSMYLCASTRVDETQYFGPGTRLLVL.

The chain recombines TRBV3-1 with TRBJ1-6; D gene unclear. Trimming shortened V by 0 bases and J by 9 bases, and 12 bases separated the two germline ends. This CDR3 spans 15 amino acids. CDR1 LGHDT and CDR2 YNNKEL come from the germline V gene (reference sequence). The CDR3 bases are TGTGCCAGCAGCCAAGATCCTACGTTCGGTTCACCCCTCCACTTT. Protein product: CASSQDPTFGSPLHF.

The rearrangement links TRBV5-4 to TRBJ2-3; 8 positions agree with TRBD1. Germline CDR1 reads SGHNT; CDR2 reads YYREEE (reference sequence). The CDR3 consists of 15 residues. Losses at the gene ends were 0 bases for V and 4 bases for J; bases not matched to a gene: 4. The CDR3 coding sequence is TGTGCCAGCAGCTTGGCCCCAGGGGGCGCAGATACGCAGTATTTT. It specifies CASSLAPGGADTQYF.

This clonotype was counted between two and nine times. CDR3 DNA sequence: TGTGCCAGCAGCCAAGGATGGCTAGCGGGGGCCGGCGAGCAGTTCTTC. This encodes CASSQGWLAGAGEQFF. This chain uses TRBV3-1 with TRBJ2-1; 10 bases match TRBD2. Germline values: CDR1 LGHDT, CDR2 YNNKEL (reference sequence). V shed 1 base, J shed 10 bases, and the junction held 10 bases outside the gene matches. The CDR3 length is 16 residues.

This clonotype was seen only a few times. The genes are TRBV2 and TRBJ1-1, with a tentative D call TRBD1 (6 bases). Germline V gene lookup returns CDR1 SNHLY and CDR2 FYNNEI. The CDR3 sequence is 14 residues long. With 4 bases removed from V and 4 bases from J, the gap between germline ends came to 13 bases. The CDR3 spells CASSVERGPTEAFF. The CDR3 DNA reads TGTGCCAGCAGTGTCGAGCGGGGGCCCACTGAAGCTTTCTTT.

This clonotype was observed a few times. This sequence joins TRBV29-1 and TRBJ1-2; TRBD1 is a possible D gene (5 bases). Trimming took off 4 bases at V and 6 bases at J, with 12 bases between the two ends. The CDR3 totals 12 residues. The germline V gene has CDR1 SQVTM and CDR2 ANQGSEA. The CDR3 region is CSVGRQGNGYTF. The CDR3 DNA is TGCAGCGTTGGAAGGCAGGGAAATGGCTACACCTTC.

The chain uses TRBV5-1 and TRBJ1-6; D not certain. CDR1 and CDR2 (germline): SGHRS, YFSETQ. The length of the CDR3 is 14 residues. V was cut by 6 bases and J by 6 bases, with 13 bases left in between. In DNA form, the CDR3 reads TGCGCCAGCACTTGGACGGGCCTTAATTCACCCCTCCACTTT. Translating it yields CASTWTGLNSPLHF.

This clonotype has a count of ten or more. Germline and junction disagree at one end, which may indicate a read error. The genes are TRBV5-1 and TRBJ2-3; D not resolved. Germline V gene sequence: CDR1 SGHRS, CDR2 YFSETQ. The CDR3 totals 11 residues. The CDR3 region has the DNA TGTGCCAGCAGCTTCGCGGATACGCAGTATTTT. Its protein product is CASSFADTQYF.

The V call is TRBV6-2 or TRBV6-3, the J call TRBJ2-4, with 10 bases fitting TRBD2. Germline trimming cut 5 bases from V and 7 bases from J; bases unmatched to any gene: 23. The CDR3 contains 20 residues. Germline V gene lookup returns CDR1 MNHEY and CDR2 SVGEGT. CDR3 sequence reads: CASSPPWTSGGGTSLNIQYF. CDR3 sequence (DNA): TGTGCCAGCAGTCCCCCATGGACCAGCGGGGGGGGGACTTCACTGAACATTCAGTACTTC.

V is TRBV10-3 and J is TRBJ2-7; 14 bases align to TRBD2. Germline V gives CDR1 ENHRY, CDR2 SYGVKD. With V trimmed by 6 bases and J by 0 bases, 4 bases remained unmatched. This CDR3 has 16 amino acids. The CDR3 here is CAIREGTSGGSYEQYF. CDR3 in DNA: TGTGCCATCAGGGAGGGGACTAGCGGGGGCTCCTACGAGCAGTACTTC.

This clonotype was seen only once. V usage is TRBV2 and J usage is TRBJ1-1, with a tentative D call TRBD1 (5 bases). Trimming removed 6 bases from V and 0 bases from J, with 14 bases in between. The V gene's germline CDR1 is SNHLY and CDR2 FYNNEI. This CDR3 has 15 residues. The CDR3 loop is CASSPGWPMNTEAFF. The CDR3 nucleotides are TGTGCCAGCAGCCCAGGGTGGCCCATGAACACTGAAGCTTTCTTT. Full variable domain (rest looked up from reference TRBV2 and TRBJ1-1): EPEVTQTPSHQVTQMGQEVILRCVPISNHLYFYWYRQILGQKVEFLVSFYNNEISEKSEIFDDQFSVERPDGSNFTLKIRSTKLEDSAMYFCASSPGWPMNTEAFFGQGTRLTVV.

The sample holds many counts of this clonotype. The chain combines TRBV6-5 with TRBJ2-1; D possibly matches TRBD1 or TRBD2 (6 bases each). V was shortened by 6 bases and J by 8 bases, with 23 bases between the two germline ends. In germline, CDR1 is MNHEY, CDR2 SVGAGI. The CDR3 is 16 residues long. CDR3 sequence (DNA): TGTGCCAGCAGACGAAATCCTGGTCCGGGGGCAGATGAGCAGTTCTTC. Translating gives CASRRNPGPGADEQFF.

This clonotype was found a few times. The chain uses TRBV5-5 and TRBJ2-1; no reliable D call. The CDR3 is made up of 12 amino acids. CDR1 is SGHKS and CDR2 is YYEKEE in the germline V gene (reference sequence). Trimming took 3 bases from V and 8 from J, leaving 9 bases between them. CDR3 sequence: CASSSLSDEQFF. The DNA of the CDR3 is TGTGCCAGCAGCTCGCTCAGCGATGAGCAGTTCTTC.

At least ten counts were recorded for this clonotype. CDR3 nucleotides: TGCGCCAGCAGCCAACCGACAGAGAACACTGAAGCTTTCTTT. It codes for CASSQPTENTEAFF. The chain joins TRBV4-1 to TRBJ1-1; D may be TRBD1 (5 bases). CDR3 size: 14 residues. Germline V gene lookup returns CDR1 MGHRA and CDR2 YSYEKL. Trimming left V 2 bases short and J 1 base short, with 8 bases between.

The chain joins TRBV12-3 or TRBV12-4 to TRBJ1-3; 9 bases line up with TRBD1. With V trimmed by 5 bases and J by 4 bases, 6 bases remained unmatched. The CDR3 is made up of 15 amino acids. This chain's CDR3 is CASSPGDRAGNTIYF. For the CDR3, the DNA is TGTGCCAGCAGTCCCGGGGACAGGGCCGGAAACACCATATATTTT.

This clonotype was recorded at least ten times. The chain is built from TRBV9 and TRBJ2-3, with 7 bases fitting TRBD2. V was pared by 7 bases and J by 0 bases, with 2 bases of the junction left unmatched. Germline CDR1 reads SGDLS; CDR2 reads YYNGEE. The CDR3 covers 13 residues. The CDR3 spells CASGGESTDTQYF. The CDR3 DNA follows: TGTGCCAGCGGGGGGGAAAGCACAGATACGCAGTATTTT.

CDR3 nucleotides: TGTGCCATAGGCGAAGGCATCAATCAGCCCCAGCATTTT. Encoded protein: CAIGEGINQPQHF. The V and J genes are TRBV19 and TRBJ1-5; D is unclear. Germline values: CDR1 LNHDA, CDR2 SQIVND (reference sequence). The V end lost 10 bases, the J end lost 3 bases, and 13 bases lay between the germline ends. The CDR3 is made up of 13 amino acids.

This clonotype turned up a few times. V is TRBV7-9 and J is TRBJ1-1, with 7 bases matching TRBD1. CDR3 length: 12 amino acids. Germline V gene data show CDR1 as SEHNR and CDR2 as FQNEAQ (reference sequence). Trimming took 5 bases from V and 8 from J; bases not matched to a gene: 5. CDR3 region: CASSGGGLEAFF. The DNA of the CDR3 is TGTGCCAGCAGCGGAGGGGGCTTGGAAGCTTTCTTT.

This clonotype was detected only a few times. No DNA is shown, since the ends of the CDR3 on it are uncertain; the CDR3 is the one TCRdb lists. This chain links TRBV11-2 with TRBJ2-7. Germline CDR1 SGHAT, CDR2 FQNNGV. 19 amino acids form the CDR3, both terminal residues included. The chain's CDR3 is CASSLLQWKSSTSVEEQYV.

A few counts support this clonotype. This chain uses TRBV7-9 with TRBJ1-4; D gene uncertain. Trimming removed 5 bases from V and 4 bases from J, with 11 bases in between. The germline V gene has CDR1 SEHNR and CDR2 FQNEAQ (reference sequence). The CDR3 is 14 amino acids. The CDR3 nucleotides read TGTGCCAGCAGCCACGGACGGTTTAATGAAAAACTGTTTTTT. Its protein product is CASSHGRFNEKLFF.

This clonotype was counted many times. The J gene is TRBJ2-3, the V gene TRBV6-6, with 9 positions matching TRBD2. The CDR3 runs to 16 residues. CDR1 and CDR2 from the germline V gene are MNHNY and SVGAGI (reference sequence). The V segment lost 6 bases and the J segment 2 bases; nucleotides outside the gene matches: 9. The CDR3 reads CASRNSGGTNTDTQYF. The CDR3 DNA follows: TGTGCCAGCAGAAACAGCGGGGGGACGAACACAGATACGCAGTATTTT.

This clonotype has only a few counts. The rearrangement links TRBV18 to TRBJ1-1; 7 nucleotides match TRBD1. From germline, CDR1 is KGHSH and CDR2 LQKENI. CDR3 length equals 15 residues. V lost 1 base, J lost 2 bases, and 4 bases stayed unmatched. CDR3 nucleotide sequence: TGTGCCAGCTCACCACTAGGGGACAGAAACACTGAAGCTTTCTTT. Translating gives CASSPLGDRNTEAFF.

This clonotype was picked up a small number of times. CDR3 protein: CSARATGGYNEQFF. For the CDR3, the DNA is TGCAGTGCTAGAGCAACAGGGGGCTACAATGAGCAGTTCTTC. The chain has TRBV20-1 and TRBJ2-1; 8 bases are a match to TRBD1. The CDR3 runs 14 residues. Trimming cost V 1 base and J 3 bases; bases outside gene matches: 2. Germline V lookup: CDR1 DFQATT, CDR2 SNEGSKA (reference sequence).

This clonotype appeared a single time. The junction differs from germline at one of its ends, possibly a read error. The J gene is TRBJ1-5, the V gene TRBV2; 10 positions agree with TRBD1. The CDR3 has 15 residues. Germline values: CDR1 SNHLY, CDR2 FYNNEI. The CDR3 protein is CASSGTGGRDQPKHF. CDR3 bases: TGTGCCAGCAGTGGGACAGGGGGAAGGGATCAGCCCAAGCATTTT.

This clonotype was observed a handful of times. The DNA of the CDR3 is TGTGCCAGCAGTGGCTCGGCCTCCGGACACCTAAATTCACCCCTCCACTTT. It encodes CASSGSASGHLNSPLHF. The rearrangement links TRBV6-2 or TRBV6-3 to TRBJ1-6, with a possible D match to TRBD1 (5 bases). CDR1 is MNHEY, CDR2 SVGEGT, per germline. There are 17 residues in the CDR3. Between the trimmed V and J ends, which lost 5 bases and 7 bases, there was a span of 21 bases.

The chain is built from TRBV12-3 or TRBV12-4 and TRBJ1-2; a weak D match, TRBD1 (6 bases). Trimming removed 0 bases at V and 8 bases at J, with 16 bases between. This CDR3 contains 15 residues. The chain's CDR3 is CASSLAGLGQPGYTF. CDR3 sequence (DNA): TGTGCCAGCAGTTTAGCCGGTTTAGGACAGCCGGGCTACACCTTC.

This chain uses TRBV4-2 with TRBJ2-3; the match to TRBD2 covers 7 bases. The germline V gene encodes CDR1 LGHNA and CDR2 YNFKEQ. CDR3 length: 18 amino acids. V lost 0 bases and J lost 2; bases outside the gene matches: 11. CDR3: CASSQDRWIAGPTDTQYF. The CDR3 coding sequence is TGTGCCAGCAGCCAAGATAGATGGATAGCGGGTCCCACAGATACGCAGTATTTT.

The rearrangement joins TRBV7-2 to TRBJ1-2, with 7 nucleotides matching TRBD1. Trimming took 4 bases from V and 8 from J; bases not matched to a gene: 19. Per germline, CDR1 SGHTA and CDR2 FQGNSA. The CDR3 has 17 amino acids. The CDR3 DNA follows: TGTGCCAGCAGCTCACAATACTCGGGACAGACTTCGGGAGGCTACACCTTC. This gives the protein CASSSQYSGQTSGGYTF.

This clonotype has more than one count but fewer than ten. CDR3 sequence reads: CASRGGADTQYF. CDR3 bases: TGTGCCAGCAGGGGCGGTGCAGATACGCAGTATTTT. The chain carries TRBV11-2 and TRBJ2-3; no clear D. Deletions cut 6 bases from V and 4 bases from J, with 8 bases between. CDR1 and CDR2 (germline): SGHAT, FQNNGV. This CDR3 contains 12 residues.